Each of the 12 T cell receptor beta chains below was sequenced from the same sample in a study of blood T cell repertoires in COVID-19. Profiling relied on immunoSEQ multiplex PCR, and the TCRdb table lists in-frame clones only, not all of them. The profile shows 140,000 to 150,000 clones, under 80% of them singletons. Sequencing used peripheral blood. All receptors come from a man aged 55-75 years with acute or convalescent COVID-19.

This sequence joins TRBV29-1 and TRBJ2-7, with D tentatively TRBD1 (5 bases). V shed 5 bases and J shed 1 base, with 12 bases lying between them. This CDR3 spans 13 amino acids. Per the germline V gene, CDR1 is SQVTM and CDR2 is ANQGSEA. The CDR3 spells CSVKEQASYEQYF. The CDR3 coding sequence is TGCAGCGTTAAGGAACAGGCATCCTACGAGCAGTACTTC.

This chain uses TRBV3-1 (or the pseudogene TRBV3-2) with TRBJ2-4; D possibly corresponds to TRBD1 (6 bases). Trimming took off 4 bases at V and 7 bases at J, with 20 bases between the two ends. The CDR3 covers 16 residues. Germline V gene lookup returns CDR1 LGHDT and CDR2 YNNKEL (reference sequence). CDR3 region: CASSPQEGAGVNIQYF. DNA of the CDR3: TGTGCCAGCAGCCCCCAAGAAGGGGCAGGGGTTAACATTCAGTACTTC.

The V gene is TRBV7-2, the J gene TRBJ1-1; D unresolved. Trimming removed 1 base at V and 8 bases at J, with 11 bases between. The germline CDR1 and CDR2 sequences are SGHTA and FQGNSA. The CDR3 contains 13 residues. DNA for the CDR3: TGTGCCAGCAGCTTAGTCGTCGGAGCAGAAGCTTTCTTT. As protein: CASSLVVGAEAFF. The entire variable domain, with the rest obtained from reference TRBV7-2 and TRBJ1-1, is as follows: GAGVSQSPSNKVTEKGKDVELRCDPISGHTALYWYRQSLGQGLEFLIYFQGNSAPDKSGLPSDRFSAERTGGSVSTLTIQRTQQEDSAVYLCASSLVVGAEAFFGQGTRLTVV.

In its sample, this clone was seen a few times. This chain links TRBV2 with TRBJ2-7, with TRBD1 matching over 7 bases. Germline V CDR1 and CDR2: SNHLY, FYNNEI. The CDR3 extends over 14 amino acids. After removal of 9 bases from V and 4 bases from J, the junction contained 12 bases not matched to a gene. Here the CDR3 reads CASRTGALRYEQYF. CDR3 nucleotide sequence: TGTGCCAGTAGAACAGGGGCCCTCAGATACGAGCAGTACTTC.

This chain uses TRBV2 with TRBJ2-7, with no clear D. V lost 6 bases and J 6 bases, leaving 12 bases between the germline ends. From germline, CDR1 is SNHLY and CDR2 FYNNEI. There are 12 residues in the CDR3. The CDR3 sequence is CASRQGGVEQYF. The CDR3 DNA is TGTGCCAGCAGGCAAGGTGGAGTCGAGCAGTACTTC.

V gene TRBV30 combines with J gene TRBJ2-3, with D perhaps TRBD2 (5 bases). This CDR3 comprises 15 residues. V was clipped by 3 bases and J by 0 bases, with 13 bases between them. Germline-derived CDR1 and CDR2 are GTSNPN and SVGIG (reference sequence). CDR3 sequence reads: CAWRVRGRSTDTQYF. The DNA of the CDR3 is TGTGCCTGGAGGGTACGGGGTCGTAGCACAGATACGCAGTATTTT.

The J gene is TRBJ2-7, the V gene TRBV11-2; 14 nucleotides align to TRBD2. This CDR3 spans 14 amino acids. Unmatched junction bases numbered 3, after V lost 5 bases and J lost 6 bases. Germline CDR1 and CDR2: SGHAT and FQNNGV. The CDR3 here is CASSPGLAGVEQYF. The CDR3 coding sequence is TGTGCCAGCAGCCCGGGACTAGCGGGAGTCGAGCAGTACTTC.

The chain is built from TRBV5-4 and TRBJ2-5; a possible D gene is TRBD2 (6 bases). V lost 1 base and J lost 5, with 18 bases in between. CDR1 is SGHNT, CDR2 YYREEE, per germline (reference sequence). This CDR3 contains 16 residues. The chain's CDR3 is CASSLMTSGEMETQYF. In nucleotides, the CDR3 is TGTGCCAGCAGCTTGATGACTAGTGGGGAAATGGAGACCCAGTACTTC. Full variable domain (remainder filled in from reference TRBV5-4 and TRBJ2-5): ETGVTQSPTHLIKTRGQQVTLRCSSQSGHNTVSWYQQALGQGPQFIFQYYREEENGRGNFPPRFSGLQFPNYSSELNVNALELDDSALYLCASSLMTSGEMETQYFGPGTRLLVL.

V and J are TRBV2 and TRBJ2-1; weak D call: TRBD2 (5 bases). Trimming removed 6 bases at V and 0 bases at J, with 12 bases between. Germline CDR1 reads SNHLY; CDR2 reads FYNNEI. The CDR3 contains 15 residues. The CDR3 region is CASRRAASSYNEQFF. The CDR3 DNA is TGTGCCAGCAGGCGGGCAGCAAGCTCCTACAATGAGCAGTTCTTC. Filled out from reference TRBV2 and TRBJ2-1, the complete variable domain reads EPEVTQTPSHQVTQMGQEVILRCVPISNHLYFYWYRQILGQKVEFLVSFYNNEISEKSEIFDDQFSVERPDGSNFTLKIRSTKLEDSAMYFCASRRAASSYNEQFFGPGTRLTVL.

The chain uses TRBV5-5 and TRBJ2-7, with D tentatively TRBD2 (5 bases). The germline CDR1 and CDR2 sequences are SGHKS and YYEKEE (reference sequence). The CDR3 is made up of 15 amino acids. Trimming shortened V by 0 bases and J by 5 bases, and 15 bases separated the two germline ends. CDR3 sequence reads: CASSLDRGTGDEQYF. The CDR3 DNA reads TGTGCCAGCAGCTTGGATCGGGGAACTGGAGACGAGCAGTACTTC. Based on the CDR3 plus reference TRBV5-5 and TRBJ2-7, the full variable domain is DAGVTQSPTHLIKTRGQQVTLRCSPISGHKSVSWYQQVLGQGPQFIFQYYEKEERGRGNFPDRFSARQFPNYSSELNVNALLLGDSALYLCASSLDRGTGDEQYFGPGTRLTVT.

DNA for the CDR3: TGTGCCTGGACCCCTTTGGGGCAGGCGGGGGGGCAGCCCCAGCATTTT. Translated: CAWTPLGQAGGQPQHF. V usage is TRBV30 and J usage is TRBJ1-5; a possible D gene is TRBD1 (5 bases). Trimming stripped 4 bases from V and 7 bases from J, with 23 bases between. CDR1 and CDR2 (germline): GTSNPN, SVGIG (reference sequence). The CDR3 runs 16 residues.

The chain couples TRBV2 to TRBJ1-1; no reliable D call. Germline-derived CDR1 and CDR2 are SNHLY and FYNNEI. The CDR3 contains 13 residues. V lost 3 bases and J lost 4, with 9 bases in between. CDR3 loop: CASSETGFTEAFF. In DNA form, the CDR3 reads TGTGCCAGCAGTGAGACGGGATTCACTGAAGCTTTCTTT.